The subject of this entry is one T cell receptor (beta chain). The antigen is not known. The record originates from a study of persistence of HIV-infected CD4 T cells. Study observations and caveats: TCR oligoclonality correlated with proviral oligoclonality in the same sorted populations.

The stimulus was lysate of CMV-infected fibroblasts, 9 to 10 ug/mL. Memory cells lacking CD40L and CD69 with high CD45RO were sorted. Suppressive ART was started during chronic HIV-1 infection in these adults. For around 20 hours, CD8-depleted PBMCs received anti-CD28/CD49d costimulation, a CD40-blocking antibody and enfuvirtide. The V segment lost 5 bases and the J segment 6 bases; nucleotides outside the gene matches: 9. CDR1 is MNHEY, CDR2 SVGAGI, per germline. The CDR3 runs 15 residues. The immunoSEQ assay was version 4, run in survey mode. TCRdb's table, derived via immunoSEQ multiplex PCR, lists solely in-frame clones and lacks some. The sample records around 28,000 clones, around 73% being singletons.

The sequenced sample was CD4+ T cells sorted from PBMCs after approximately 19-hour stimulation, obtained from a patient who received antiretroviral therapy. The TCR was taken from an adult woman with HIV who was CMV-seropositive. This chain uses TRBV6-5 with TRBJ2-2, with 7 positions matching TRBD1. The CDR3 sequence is CASSRGQAGSGELFF. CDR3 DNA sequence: TGTGCCAGCAGTAGGGGGCAGGCCGGCTCCGGGGAGCTGTTTTTT.